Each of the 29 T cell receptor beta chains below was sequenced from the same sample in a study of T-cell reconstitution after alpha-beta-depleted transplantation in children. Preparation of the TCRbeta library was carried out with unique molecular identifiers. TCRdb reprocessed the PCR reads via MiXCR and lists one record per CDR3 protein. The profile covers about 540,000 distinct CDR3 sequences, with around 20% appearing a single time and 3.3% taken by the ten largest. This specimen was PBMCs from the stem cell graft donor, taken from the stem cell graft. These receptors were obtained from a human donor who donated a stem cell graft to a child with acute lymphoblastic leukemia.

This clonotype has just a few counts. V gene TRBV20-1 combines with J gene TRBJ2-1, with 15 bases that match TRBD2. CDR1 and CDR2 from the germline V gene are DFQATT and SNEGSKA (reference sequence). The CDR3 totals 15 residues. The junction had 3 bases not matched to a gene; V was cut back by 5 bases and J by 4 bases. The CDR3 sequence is CSAGLAGGPYNEQFF. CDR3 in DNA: TGCAGTGCTGGACTAGCGGGAGGGCCATACAATGAGCAGTTCTTC.

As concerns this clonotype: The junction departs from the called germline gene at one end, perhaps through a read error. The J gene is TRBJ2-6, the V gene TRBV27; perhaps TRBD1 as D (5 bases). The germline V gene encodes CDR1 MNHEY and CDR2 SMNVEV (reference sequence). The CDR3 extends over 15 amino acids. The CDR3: CASTFWGSGANGLTF. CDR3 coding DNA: TGTGCCAGCACTTTTTGGGGCTCTGGGGCCAACGGCCTGACTTTC. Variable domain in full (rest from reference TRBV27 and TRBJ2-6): EAQVTQNPRYLITVTGKKLTVTCSQNMNHEYMSWYRQDPGLGLRQIYYSMNVEVTDKGDVPEGYKVSRKEKRNFPLILESPSPNQTSLYFCASTFWGSGANGLTFGAGSRLTVL.

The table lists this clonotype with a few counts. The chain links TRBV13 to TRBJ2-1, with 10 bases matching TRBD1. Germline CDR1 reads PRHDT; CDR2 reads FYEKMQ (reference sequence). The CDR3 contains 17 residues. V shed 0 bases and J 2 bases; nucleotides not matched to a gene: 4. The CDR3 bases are TGTGCCAGCAGCTTAGGAGGGACAGGGGACCCCTACAATGAGCAGTTCTTC. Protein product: CASSLGGTGDPYNEQFF.

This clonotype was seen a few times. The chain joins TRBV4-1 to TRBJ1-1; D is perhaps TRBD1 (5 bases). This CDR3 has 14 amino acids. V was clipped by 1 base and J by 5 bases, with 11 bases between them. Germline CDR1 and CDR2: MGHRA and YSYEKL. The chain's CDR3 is CASSQVTGETEAFF. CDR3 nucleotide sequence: TGCGCCAGCAGCCAAGTAACGGGGGAAACTGAAGCTTTCTTT.

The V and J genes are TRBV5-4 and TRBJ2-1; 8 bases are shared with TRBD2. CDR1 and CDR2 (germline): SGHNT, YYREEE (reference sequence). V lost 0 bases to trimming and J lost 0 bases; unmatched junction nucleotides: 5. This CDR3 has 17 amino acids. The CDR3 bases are TGTGCCAGCAGCTTGGAACTAGCGGCCATCTCCTACAATGAGCAGTTCTTC. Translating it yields CASSLELAAISYNEQFF.

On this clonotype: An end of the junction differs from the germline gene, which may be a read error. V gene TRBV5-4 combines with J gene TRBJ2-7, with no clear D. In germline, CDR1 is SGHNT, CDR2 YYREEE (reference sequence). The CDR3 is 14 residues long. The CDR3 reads CAISLVISPSEQYF. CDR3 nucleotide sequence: TGTGCCATCAGCTTGGTAATATCCCCTTCCGAGCAGTACTTC.

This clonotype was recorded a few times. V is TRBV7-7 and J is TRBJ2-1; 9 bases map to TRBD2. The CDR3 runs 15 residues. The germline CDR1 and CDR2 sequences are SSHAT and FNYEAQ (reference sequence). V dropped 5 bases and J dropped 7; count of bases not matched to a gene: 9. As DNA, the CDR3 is TGTGCCAGCAGCCAAGGGCCTAGCGGGAAGAATGAGCAGTTCTTC. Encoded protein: CASSQGPSGKNEQFF. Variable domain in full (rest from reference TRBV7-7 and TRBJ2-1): GAGVSQSPRYKVTKRGQDVTLRCDPISSHATLYWYQQALGQGPEFLTYFNYEAQPDKSGLPSDRFSAERPEGSISTLTIQRTEQRDSAMYRCASSQGPSGKNEQFFGPGTRLTVL.

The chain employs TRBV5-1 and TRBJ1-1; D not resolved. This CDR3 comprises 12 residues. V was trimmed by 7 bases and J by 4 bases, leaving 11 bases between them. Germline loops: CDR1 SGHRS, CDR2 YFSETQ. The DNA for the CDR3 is TGCGCCAGCGGATTCGAGGGCACTGAAGCTTTCTTT. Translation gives CASGFEGTEAFF.

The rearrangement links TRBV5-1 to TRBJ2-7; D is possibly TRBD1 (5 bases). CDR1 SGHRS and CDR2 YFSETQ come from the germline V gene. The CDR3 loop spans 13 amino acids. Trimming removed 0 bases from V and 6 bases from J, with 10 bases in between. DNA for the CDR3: TGCGCCAGCAGCTTGGGGGGCAGAACCGAGCAGTACTTC. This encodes CASSLGGRTEQYF. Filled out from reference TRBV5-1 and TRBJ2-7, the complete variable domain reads KAGVTQTPRYLIKTRGQQVTLSCSPISGHRSVSWYQQTPGQGLQFLFEYFSETQRNKGNFPGRFSGRQFSNSRSEMNVSTLELGDSALYLCASSLGGRTEQYFGPGTRLTVT.

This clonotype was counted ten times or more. The CDR3 here is CASSLITGELFF. The CDR3 nucleotides read TGTGCCAGCAGCCTTATCACCGGGGAGCTGTTTTTT. The chain couples TRBV5-6 to TRBJ2-2; D not certain. Germline-derived CDR1 and CDR2 are SGHDT and YYEEEE. V shed 4 bases and J shed 4 bases, with 5 bases lying between them. The CDR3 spans 12 residues.

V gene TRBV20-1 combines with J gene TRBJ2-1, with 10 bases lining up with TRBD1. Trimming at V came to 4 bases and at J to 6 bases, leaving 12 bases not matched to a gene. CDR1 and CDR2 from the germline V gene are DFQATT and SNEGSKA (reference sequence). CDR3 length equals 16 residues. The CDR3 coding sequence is TGCAGTGCTATTCGACAGGGGGCAATCTTAGGCAATGAGCAGTTCTTC. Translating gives CSAIRQGAILGNEQFF.

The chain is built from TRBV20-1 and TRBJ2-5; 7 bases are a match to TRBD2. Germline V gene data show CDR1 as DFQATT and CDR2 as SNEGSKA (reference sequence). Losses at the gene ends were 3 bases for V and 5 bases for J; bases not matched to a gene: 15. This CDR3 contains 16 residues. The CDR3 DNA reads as TGCAGTGCTAGGGACGGGCGGGAGAGTTTCTGGGAGACCCAGTACTTC. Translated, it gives CSARDGRESFWETQYF.

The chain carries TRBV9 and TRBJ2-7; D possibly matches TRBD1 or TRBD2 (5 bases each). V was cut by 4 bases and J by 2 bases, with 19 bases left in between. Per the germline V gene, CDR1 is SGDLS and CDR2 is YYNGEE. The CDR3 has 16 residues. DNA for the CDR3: TGTGCCAGCAGCCCCTATCCCGGGACGGAAACCTACGAGCAGTACTTC. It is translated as CASSPYPGTETYEQYF.

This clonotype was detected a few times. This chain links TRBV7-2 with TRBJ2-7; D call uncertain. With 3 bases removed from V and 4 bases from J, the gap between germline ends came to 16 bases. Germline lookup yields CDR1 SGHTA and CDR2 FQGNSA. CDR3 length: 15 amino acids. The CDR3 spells CASSFDIPPFYEQYF. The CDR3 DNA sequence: TGTGCCAGCAGCTTCGACATCCCACCCTTTTACGAGCAGTACTTC.

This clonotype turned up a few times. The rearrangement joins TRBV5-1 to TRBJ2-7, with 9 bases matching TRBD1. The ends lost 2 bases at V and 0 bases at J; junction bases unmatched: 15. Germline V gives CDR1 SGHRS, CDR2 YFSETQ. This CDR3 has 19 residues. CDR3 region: CASSFPISPGQGGSYEQYF. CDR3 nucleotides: TGCGCCAGCAGCTTTCCGATAAGCCCGGGACAGGGAGGCTCCTACGAGCAGTACTTC.

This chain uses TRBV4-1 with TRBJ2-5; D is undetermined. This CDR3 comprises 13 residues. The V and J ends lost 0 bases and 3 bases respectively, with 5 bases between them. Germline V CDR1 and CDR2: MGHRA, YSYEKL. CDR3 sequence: CASSQDWEETQYF. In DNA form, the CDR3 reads TGCGCCAGCAGCCAAGATTGGGAAGAGACCCAGTACTTC.

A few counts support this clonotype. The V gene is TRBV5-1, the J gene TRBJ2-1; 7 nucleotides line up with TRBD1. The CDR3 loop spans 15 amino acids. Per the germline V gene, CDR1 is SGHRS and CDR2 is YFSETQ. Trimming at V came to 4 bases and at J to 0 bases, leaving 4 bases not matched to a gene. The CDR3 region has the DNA TGCGCCAGCAGCGCCGGGACAGCCTCCTACAATGAGCAGTTCTTC. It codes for CASSAGTASYNEQFF. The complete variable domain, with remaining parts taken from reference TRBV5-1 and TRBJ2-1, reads KAGVTQTPRYLIKTRGQQVTLSCSPISGHRSVSWYQQTPGQGLQFLFEYFSETQRNKGNFPGRFSGRQFSNSRSEMNVSTLELGDSALYLCASSAGTASYNEQFFGPGTRLTVL.

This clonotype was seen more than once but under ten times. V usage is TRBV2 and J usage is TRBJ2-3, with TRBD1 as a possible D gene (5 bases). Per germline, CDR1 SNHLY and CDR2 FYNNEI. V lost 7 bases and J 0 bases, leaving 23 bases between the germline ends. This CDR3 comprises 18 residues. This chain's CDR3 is CASKGSQTAQTSTDTQYF. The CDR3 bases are TGTGCCAGCAAAGGATCCCAGACAGCCCAAACTAGCACAGATACGCAGTATTTT.

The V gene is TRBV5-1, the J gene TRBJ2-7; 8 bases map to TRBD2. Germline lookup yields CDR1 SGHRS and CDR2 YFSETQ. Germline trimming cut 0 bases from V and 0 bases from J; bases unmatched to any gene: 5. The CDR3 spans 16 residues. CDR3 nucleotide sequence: TGCGCCAGCAGCTTGGCGACTAGCGTGAGCTCCTACGAGCAGTACTTC. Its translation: CASSLATSVSSYEQYF.

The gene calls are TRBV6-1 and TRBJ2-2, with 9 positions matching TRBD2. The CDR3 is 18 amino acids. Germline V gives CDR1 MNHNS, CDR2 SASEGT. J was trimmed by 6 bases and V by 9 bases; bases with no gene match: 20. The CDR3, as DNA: TGTGCCAGTATGAGCCTTTTCGGGGTAGCGGGAGCCCCCGGGGAGCTGTTTTTT. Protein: CASMSLFGVAGAPGELFF.

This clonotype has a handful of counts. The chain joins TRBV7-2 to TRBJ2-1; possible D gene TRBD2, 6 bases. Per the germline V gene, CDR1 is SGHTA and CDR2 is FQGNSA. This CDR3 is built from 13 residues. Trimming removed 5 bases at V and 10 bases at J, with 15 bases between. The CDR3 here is CASSARAGLEQFF. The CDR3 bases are TGTGCCAGCAGCGCGAGGGCGGGGCTGGAGCAGTTCTTC.

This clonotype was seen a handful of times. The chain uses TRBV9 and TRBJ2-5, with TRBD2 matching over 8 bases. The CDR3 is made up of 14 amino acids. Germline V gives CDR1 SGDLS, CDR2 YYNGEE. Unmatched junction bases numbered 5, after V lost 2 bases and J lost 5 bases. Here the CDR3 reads CASSVGRAQETQYF. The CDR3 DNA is TGTGCCAGCAGCGTCGGGAGGGCCCAGGAGACCCAGTACTTC.

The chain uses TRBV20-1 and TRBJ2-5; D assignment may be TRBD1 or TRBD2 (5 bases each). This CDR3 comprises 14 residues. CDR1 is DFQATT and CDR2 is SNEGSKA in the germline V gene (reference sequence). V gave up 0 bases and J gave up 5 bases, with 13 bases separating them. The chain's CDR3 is CSARDWTPGETQYF. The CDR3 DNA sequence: TGCAGTGCTAGAGATTGGACACCGGGGGAGACCCAGTACTTC.

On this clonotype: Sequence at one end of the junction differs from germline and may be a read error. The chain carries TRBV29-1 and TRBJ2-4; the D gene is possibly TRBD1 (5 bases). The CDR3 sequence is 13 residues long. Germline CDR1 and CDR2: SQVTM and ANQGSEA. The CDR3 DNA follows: TGCAGCGTTGTTATAGGGGCCAAAAACAGTCAGTACTTC. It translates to CSVVIGAKNSQYF.

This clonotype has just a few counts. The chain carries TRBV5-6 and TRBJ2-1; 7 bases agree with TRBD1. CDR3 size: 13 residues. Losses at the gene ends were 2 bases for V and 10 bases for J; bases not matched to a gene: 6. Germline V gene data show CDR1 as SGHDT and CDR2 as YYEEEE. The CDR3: CASSFAGGIEQFF. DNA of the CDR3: TGTGCCAGCAGCTTCGCAGGGGGTATCGAGCAGTTCTTC.

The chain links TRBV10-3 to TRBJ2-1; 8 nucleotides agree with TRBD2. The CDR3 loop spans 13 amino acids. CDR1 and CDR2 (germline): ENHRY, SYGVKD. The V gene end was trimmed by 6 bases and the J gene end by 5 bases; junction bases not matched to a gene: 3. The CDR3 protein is CAIRETSDNEQFF. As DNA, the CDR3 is TGTGCCATCAGAGAGACTAGCGACAATGAGCAGTTCTTC.

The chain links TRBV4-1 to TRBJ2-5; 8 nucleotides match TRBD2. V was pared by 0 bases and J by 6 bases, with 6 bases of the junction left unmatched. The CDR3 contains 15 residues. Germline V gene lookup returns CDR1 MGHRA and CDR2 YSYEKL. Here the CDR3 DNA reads TGCGCCAGCAGCCAAGAAGAGCGGGAGACCCAGACCCAGTACTTC. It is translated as CASSQEERETQTQYF.

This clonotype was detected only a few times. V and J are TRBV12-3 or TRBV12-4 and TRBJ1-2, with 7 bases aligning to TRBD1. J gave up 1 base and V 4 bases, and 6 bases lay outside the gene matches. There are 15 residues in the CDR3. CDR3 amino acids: CASSSRQGLNYGYTF. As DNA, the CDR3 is TGTGCCAGCAGTTCACGACAGGGCCTTAACTATGGCTACACCTTC.

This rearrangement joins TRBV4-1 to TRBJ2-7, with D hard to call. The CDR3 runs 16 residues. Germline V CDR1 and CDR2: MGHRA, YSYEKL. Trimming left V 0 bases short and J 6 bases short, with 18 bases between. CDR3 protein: CASSQDRLLTFREQYF. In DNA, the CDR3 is TGCGCCAGCAGCCAAGATCGACTCCTTACGTTCCGCGAGCAGTACTTC.